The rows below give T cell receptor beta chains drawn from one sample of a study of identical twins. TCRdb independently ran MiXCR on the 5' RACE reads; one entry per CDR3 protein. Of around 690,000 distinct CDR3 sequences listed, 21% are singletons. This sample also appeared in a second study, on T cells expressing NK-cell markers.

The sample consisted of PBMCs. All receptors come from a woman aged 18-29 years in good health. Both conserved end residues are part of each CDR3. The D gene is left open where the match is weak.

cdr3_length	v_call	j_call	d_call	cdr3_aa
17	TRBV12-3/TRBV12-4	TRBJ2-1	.	CASLSLDPQNGYNEQFF
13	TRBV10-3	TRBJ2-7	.	CAITEGSSYEQYF
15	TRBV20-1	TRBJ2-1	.	CSARVGYSDYNEQFF
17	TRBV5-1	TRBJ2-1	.	CASRLVPGRSSYNEQFF
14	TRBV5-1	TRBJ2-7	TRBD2	CASSLQAGGDEQYF
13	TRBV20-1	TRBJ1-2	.	CSASEGQTYGYTF
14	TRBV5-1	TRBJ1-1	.	CASRIEGMDTEAFF
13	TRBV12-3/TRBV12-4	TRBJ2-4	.	CASSLGGGSTQYF
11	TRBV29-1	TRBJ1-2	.	CSGRQMDGYTF
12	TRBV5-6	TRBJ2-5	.	CASSTAIGTQYF
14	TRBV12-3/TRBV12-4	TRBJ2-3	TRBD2	CASSPSGSSDTQYF
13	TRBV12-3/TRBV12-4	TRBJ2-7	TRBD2	CASRHGGAYEQYF
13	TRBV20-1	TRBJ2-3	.	CSSTSTSTDTQYF
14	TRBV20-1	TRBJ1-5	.	CSARGGVRGWAQHF
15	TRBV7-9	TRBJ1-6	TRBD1	CASSLKTGTNSPLHF
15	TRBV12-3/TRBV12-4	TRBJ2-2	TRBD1	CASSTRQGQVGELFF
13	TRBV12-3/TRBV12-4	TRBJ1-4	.	CASSLGINEKLFF
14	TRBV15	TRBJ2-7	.	CATGKQGIGYEQYF
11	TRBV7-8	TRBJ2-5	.	CASSKASFLYF
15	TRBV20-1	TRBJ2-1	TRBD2	CSAQRASGGAHEQFF
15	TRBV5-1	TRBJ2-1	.	CASSLEFRGFNEQFF
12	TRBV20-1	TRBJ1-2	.	CSASTRVDGYTF
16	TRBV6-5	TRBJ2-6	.	CASSYVGDSGANVLTF
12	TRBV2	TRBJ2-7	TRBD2	CAAGLGLYEQYF
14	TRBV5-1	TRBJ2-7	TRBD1	CASSQTGVVYEQYF
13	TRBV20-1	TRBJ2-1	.	CSATLSSYNEQFF
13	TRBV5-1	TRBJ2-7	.	CASSSGIRNEQYF
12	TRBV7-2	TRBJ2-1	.	CASSLALDEQFF
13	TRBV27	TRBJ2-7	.	CATGLASGSEQYF
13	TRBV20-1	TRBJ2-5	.	CSASRGAGETQYF
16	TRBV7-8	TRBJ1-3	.	CASSLRRGGSGNTIYF
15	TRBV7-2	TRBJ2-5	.	CASSLEAGIQETQYF
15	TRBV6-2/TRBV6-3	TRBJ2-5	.	CASSHNTGPQETQYF
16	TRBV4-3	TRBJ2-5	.	CASSQDYPRGQETQYF